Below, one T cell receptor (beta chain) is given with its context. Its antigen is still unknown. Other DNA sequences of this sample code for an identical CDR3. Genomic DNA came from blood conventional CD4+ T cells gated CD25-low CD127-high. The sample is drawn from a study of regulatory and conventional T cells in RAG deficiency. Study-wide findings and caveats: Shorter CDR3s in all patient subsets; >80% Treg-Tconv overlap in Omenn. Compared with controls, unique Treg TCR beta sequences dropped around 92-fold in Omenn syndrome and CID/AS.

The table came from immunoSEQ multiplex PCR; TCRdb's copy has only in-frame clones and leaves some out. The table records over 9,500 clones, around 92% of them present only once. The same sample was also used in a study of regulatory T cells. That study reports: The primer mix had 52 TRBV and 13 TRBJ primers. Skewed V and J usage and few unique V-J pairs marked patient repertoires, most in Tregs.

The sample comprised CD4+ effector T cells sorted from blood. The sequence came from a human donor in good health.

CDR3 region: CASSLDETQYF. The CDR3 bases are TGCGCCAGCAGCTTGGATGAGACCCAGTACTTC. The gene calls are TRBV5-1 and TRBJ2-5; D is unclear. This CDR3 spans 11 amino acids. V lost 0 bases and J 5 bases, leaving 2 bases between the germline ends. Germline CDR1 SGHRS, CDR2 YFSETQ.